Sequencing of this T cell receptor (beta chain) was carried out in a study of T cells after posttransplantation cyclophosphamide. V was pared by 6 bases and J by 2 bases, with 16 bases between. The germline CDR1 and CDR2 sequences are MNHEY and SMNVEV (reference sequence). This CDR3 has 15 amino acids. Clones were read by immunoSEQ multiplex PCR, and TCRdb kept only the in-frame ones, dropping some. The data hold 15,000 to 20,000 clones, with around 87% observed a single time. Busulfan-fludarabine conditioning, marrow transplant, and cyclophosphamide on days +3 and +4 were administered. The source of this sequence is a female patient in her thirties or forties who received an allogeneic stem cell transplant from a related donor, was CMV-positive, and had no GVHD. Some T cells may originate from the graft donor. The specimen comprised PBMCs, sampled after allogeneic stem cell transplant with posttransplant cyclophosphamide. The J gene is TRBJ1-2, the V gene TRBV27; D gene uncertain. The CDR3 coding sequence is TGTGCCAGCAGAGACATCTCCTACTCAAACTATGGCTACACCTTC. Translation gives CASRDISYSNYGYTF.